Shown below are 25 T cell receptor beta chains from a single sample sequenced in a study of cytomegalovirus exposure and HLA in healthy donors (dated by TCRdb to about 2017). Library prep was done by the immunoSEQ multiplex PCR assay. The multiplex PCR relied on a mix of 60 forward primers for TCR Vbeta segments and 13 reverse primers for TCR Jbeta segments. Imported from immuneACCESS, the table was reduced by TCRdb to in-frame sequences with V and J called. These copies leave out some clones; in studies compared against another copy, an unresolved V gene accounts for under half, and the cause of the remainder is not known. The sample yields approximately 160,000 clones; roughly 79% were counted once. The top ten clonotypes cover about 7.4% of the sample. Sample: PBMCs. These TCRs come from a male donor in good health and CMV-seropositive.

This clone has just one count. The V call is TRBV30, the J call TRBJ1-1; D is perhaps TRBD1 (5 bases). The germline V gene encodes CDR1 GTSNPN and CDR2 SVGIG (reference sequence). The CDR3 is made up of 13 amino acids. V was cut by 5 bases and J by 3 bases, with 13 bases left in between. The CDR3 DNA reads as TGTGCCTGGTCCCAGGGATGGGACACTGAAGCTTTCTTT. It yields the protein CAWSQGWDTEAFF.

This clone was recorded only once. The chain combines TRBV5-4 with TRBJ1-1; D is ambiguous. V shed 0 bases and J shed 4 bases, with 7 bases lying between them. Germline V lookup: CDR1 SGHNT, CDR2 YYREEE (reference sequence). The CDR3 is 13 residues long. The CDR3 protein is CASSLEGSTEAFF. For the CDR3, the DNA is TGTGCCAGCAGCTTGGAAGGGAGCACTGAAGCTTTCTTT.

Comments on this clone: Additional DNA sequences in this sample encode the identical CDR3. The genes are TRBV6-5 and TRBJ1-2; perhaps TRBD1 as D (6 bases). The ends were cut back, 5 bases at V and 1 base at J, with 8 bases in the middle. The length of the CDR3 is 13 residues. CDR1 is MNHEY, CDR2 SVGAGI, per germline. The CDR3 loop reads CASSVDSNYGYTF. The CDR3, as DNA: TGTGCCAGCAGTGTGGACAGTAACTATGGCTACACCTTC.

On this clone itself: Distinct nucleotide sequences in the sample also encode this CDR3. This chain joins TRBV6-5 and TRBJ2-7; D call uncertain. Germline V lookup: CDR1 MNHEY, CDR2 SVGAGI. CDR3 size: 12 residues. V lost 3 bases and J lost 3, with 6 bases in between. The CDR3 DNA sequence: TGTGCCAGCAGTTATTCGCGCTACGAGCAGTACTTC. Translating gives CASSYSRYEQYF.

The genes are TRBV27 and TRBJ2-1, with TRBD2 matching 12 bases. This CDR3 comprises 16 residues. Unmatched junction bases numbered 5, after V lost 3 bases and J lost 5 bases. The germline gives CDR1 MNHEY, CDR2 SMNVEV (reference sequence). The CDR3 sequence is CASSFDGLAGNNEQFF. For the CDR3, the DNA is TGTGCCAGCAGTTTTGATGGACTAGCGGGGAACAATGAGCAGTTCTTC.

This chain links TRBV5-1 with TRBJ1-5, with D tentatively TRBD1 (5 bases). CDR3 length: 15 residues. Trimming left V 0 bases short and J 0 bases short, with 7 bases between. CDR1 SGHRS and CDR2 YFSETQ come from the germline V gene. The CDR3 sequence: CASSLGGDSNQPQHF. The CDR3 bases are TGCGCCAGCAGCTTGGGGGGGGATAGCAATCAGCCCCAGCATTTT.

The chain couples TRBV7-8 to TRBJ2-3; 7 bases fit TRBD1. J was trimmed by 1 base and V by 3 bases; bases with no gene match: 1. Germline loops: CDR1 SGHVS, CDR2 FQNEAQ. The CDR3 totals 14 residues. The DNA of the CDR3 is TGTGCCAGCAGCTTGAGGGGGCGCACAGATACGCAGTATTTT. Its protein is CASSLRGRTDTQYF.

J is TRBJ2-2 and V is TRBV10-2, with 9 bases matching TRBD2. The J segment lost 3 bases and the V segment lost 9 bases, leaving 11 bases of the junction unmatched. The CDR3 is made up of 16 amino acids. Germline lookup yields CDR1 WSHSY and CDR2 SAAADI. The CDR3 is CASTDLGTSYTGELFF. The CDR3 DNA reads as TGCGCCAGTACCGATCTGGGGACTAGCTACACCGGGGAGCTGTTTTTT.

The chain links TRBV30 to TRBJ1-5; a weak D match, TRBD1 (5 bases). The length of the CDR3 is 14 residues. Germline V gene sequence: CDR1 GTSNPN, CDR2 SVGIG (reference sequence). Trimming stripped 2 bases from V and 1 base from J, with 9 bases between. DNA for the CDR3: TGTGCCTGGAGTCAGGGTCGGAGCAATCAGCCCCAGCATTTT. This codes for CAWSQGRSNQPQHF.

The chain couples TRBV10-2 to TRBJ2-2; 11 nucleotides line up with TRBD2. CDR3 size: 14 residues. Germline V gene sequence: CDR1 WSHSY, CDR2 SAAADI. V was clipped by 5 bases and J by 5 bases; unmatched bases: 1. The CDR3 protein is CASSTSGGTGELFF. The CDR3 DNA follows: TGCGCCAGCAGTACTAGCGGGGGAACCGGGGAGCTGTTTTTT.

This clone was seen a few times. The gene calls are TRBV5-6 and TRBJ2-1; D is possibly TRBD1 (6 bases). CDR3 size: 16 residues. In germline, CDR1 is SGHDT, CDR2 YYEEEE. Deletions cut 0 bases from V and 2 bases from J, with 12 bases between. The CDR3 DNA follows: TGTGCCAGCAGCTTGGTTGATGGGGGCCCCTACAATGAGCAGTTCTTC. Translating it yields CASSLVDGGPYNEQFF.

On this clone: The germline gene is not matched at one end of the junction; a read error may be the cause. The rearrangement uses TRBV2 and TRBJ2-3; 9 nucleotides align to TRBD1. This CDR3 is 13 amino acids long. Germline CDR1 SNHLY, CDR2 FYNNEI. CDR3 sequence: CASGRTGAETQYF. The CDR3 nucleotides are TGTGCCAGCGGACGGACAGGGGCAGAGACGCAGTATTTT.

The CDR3 bases are TGTGCCTGGACTGGGGAAGGAGGGGCGGGCAATCAGCCCCAGCATTTT. Amino acids: CAWTGEGGAGNQPQHF. The V call is TRBV30, the J call TRBJ1-5; possibly TRBD1 for D (5 bases). The CDR3 has 16 amino acids. Trimming left V 4 bases short and J 2 bases short, with 18 bases between. The germline V gene encodes CDR1 GTSNPN and CDR2 SVGIG (reference sequence).

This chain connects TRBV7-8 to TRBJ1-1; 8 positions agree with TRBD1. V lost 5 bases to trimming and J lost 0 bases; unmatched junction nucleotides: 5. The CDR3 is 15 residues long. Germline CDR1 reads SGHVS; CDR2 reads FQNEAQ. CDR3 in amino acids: CASSPGTGLNTEAFF. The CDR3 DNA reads TGTGCCAGCAGCCCCGGGACAGGACTGAACACTGAAGCTTTCTTT.

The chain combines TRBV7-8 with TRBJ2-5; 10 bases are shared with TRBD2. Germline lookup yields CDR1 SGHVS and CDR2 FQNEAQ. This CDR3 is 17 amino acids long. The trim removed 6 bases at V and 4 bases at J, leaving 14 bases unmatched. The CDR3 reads CASRPLASGGYAETQYF. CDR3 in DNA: TGTGCCAGCAGGCCCTTGGCTAGCGGGGGTTATGCAGAGACCCAGTACTTC.

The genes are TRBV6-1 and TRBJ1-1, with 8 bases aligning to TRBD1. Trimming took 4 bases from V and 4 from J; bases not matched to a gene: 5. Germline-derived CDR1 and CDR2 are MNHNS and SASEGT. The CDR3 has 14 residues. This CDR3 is CASSVDRARTEAFF. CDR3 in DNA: TGTGCCAGCAGTGTGGACAGGGCTCGCACTGAAGCTTTCTTT.

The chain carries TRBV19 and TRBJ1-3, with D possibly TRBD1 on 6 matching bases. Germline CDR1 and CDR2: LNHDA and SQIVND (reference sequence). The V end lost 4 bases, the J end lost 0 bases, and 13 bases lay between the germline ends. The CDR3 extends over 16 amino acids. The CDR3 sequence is CASSTSTGRSGNTIYF. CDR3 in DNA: TGTGCCAGTAGTACATCGACAGGCCGCTCTGGAAACACCATATATTTT.

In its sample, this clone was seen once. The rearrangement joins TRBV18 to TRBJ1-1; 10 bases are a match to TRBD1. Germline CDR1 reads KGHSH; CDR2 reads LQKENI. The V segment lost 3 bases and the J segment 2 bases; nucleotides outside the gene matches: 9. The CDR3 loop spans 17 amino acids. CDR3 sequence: CASSPWDRGTLNTEAFF. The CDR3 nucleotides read TGTGCCAGCTCACCCTGGGACAGGGGAACCCTTAACACTGAAGCTTTCTTT.

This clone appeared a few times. CDR3 sequence reads: CASMAGTEAFF. The CDR3 coding sequence is TGTGCCAGCATGGCAGGAACTGAAGCTTTCTTT. The chain links TRBV2 to TRBJ1-1; D is unresolved. This CDR3 is built from 11 residues. Germline-derived CDR1 and CDR2 are SNHLY and FYNNEI. Trimming cost V 7 bases and J 5 bases, with 8 bases left between them. The full variable domain, completed using reference TRBV2 and TRBJ1-1, is EPEVTQTPSHQVTQMGQEVILRCVPISNHLYFYWYRQILGQKVEFLVSFYNNEISEKSEIFDDQFSVERPDGSNFTLKIRSTKLEDSAMYFCASMAGTEAFFGQGTRLTVV.

Here the CDR3 DNA reads TGTGCCAGCAGCCTAGGAAACCCTGGGGCCAACGTCCTGACTTTC. Encoded protein: CASSLGNPGANVLTF. The rearrangement joins TRBV6-6 to TRBJ2-6, with D unresolved. The CDR3 is 15 residues long. Trimming removed 6 bases at V and 2 bases at J, with 11 bases between. Germline CDR1 reads MNHNY; CDR2 reads SVGAGI (reference sequence).

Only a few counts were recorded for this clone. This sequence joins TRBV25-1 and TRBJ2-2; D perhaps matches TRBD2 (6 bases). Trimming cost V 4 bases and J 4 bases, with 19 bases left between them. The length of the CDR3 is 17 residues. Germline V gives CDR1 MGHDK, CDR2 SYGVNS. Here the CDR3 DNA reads TGTGCCAGCAGTGTACCCCAGGGAGGTATAGGCACCGGGGAGCTGTTTTTT. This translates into CASSVPQGGIGTGELFF.

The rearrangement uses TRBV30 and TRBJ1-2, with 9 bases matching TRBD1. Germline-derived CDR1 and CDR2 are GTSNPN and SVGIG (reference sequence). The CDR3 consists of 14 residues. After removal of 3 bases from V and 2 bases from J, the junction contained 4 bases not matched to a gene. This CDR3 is CAWRDRGGNYGYTF. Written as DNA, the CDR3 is TGTGCCTGGAGGGACAGGGGCGGGAACTATGGCTACACCTTC.

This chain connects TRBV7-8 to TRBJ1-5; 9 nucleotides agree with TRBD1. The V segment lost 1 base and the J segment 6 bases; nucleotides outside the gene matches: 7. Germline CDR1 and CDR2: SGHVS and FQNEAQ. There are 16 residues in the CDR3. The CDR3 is CASSLEGTGIRQPQHF. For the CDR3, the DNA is TGTGCCAGCAGCTTAGAAGGGACAGGGATTCGTCAGCCCCAGCATTTT. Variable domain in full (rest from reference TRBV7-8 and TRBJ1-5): GAGVSQSPRYKVAKRGQDVALRCDPISGHVSLFWYQQALGQGPEFLTYFQNEAQLDKSGLPSDRFFAERPEGSVSTLKIQRTQQEDSAVYLCASSLEGTGIRQPQHFGDGTRLSIL.

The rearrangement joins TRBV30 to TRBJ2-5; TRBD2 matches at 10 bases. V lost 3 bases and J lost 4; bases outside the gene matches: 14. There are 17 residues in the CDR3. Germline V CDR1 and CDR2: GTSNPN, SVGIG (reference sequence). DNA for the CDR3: TGTGCCTGGAGCGACCCTCTGAGGGTAGCGGGAGGAGAGACCCAGTACTTC. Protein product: CAWSDPLRVAGGETQYF.

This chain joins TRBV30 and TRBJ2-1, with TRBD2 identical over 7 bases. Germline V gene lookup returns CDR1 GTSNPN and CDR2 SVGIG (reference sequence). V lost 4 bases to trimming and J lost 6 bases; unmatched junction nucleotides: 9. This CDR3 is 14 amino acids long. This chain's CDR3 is CAWNSGQVGNEQFF. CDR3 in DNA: TGTGCCTGGAATAGCGGGCAAGTCGGCAATGAGCAGTTCTTC.